The 18 T cell receptor beta chains reported below all come from one sample, sequenced in a study of T cell responses to AZD1222 COVID-19 vaccine. Repertoires were generated with immunoSEQ multiplex PCR, while TCRdb's copy carries only in-frame clones and drops some. The sample records about 110,000 clones, approximately 90% being singletons. The material was peripheral blood, obtained on day 0 of AZD1222 vaccination. These receptor sequences come from an adult in good health.

The V gene is TRBV5-1, the J gene TRBJ2-5; D uncertain. This CDR3 is 13 amino acids long. Germline V gene sequence: CDR1 SGHRS, CDR2 YFSETQ. The ends were cut back, 2 bases at V and 2 bases at J, with 7 bases in the middle. The CDR3 sequence is CASSLNTQETQYF. The CDR3 DNA reads as TGCGCCAGCAGCTTAAACACTCAAGAGACCCAGTACTTC.

The V gene is TRBV15, the J gene TRBJ1-3; 7 bases match TRBD1. The V and J ends lost 3 bases and 0 bases, in that order; junction bases with no gene match: 5. Per the germline V gene, CDR1 is LNHNV and CDR2 is YYDKDF (reference sequence). The CDR3 consists of 16 residues. The CDR3 DNA reads TGTGCCACCAGCAGGGACGGGACAGACTCTGGAAACACCATATATTTT. This translates into CATSRDGTDSGNTIYF.

This chain links TRBV19 with TRBJ2-3, with D possibly being TRBD2 (5 bases). V lost 1 base to trimming and J lost 1 base, with 15 bases between them. The germline CDR1 and CDR2 sequences are LNHDA and SQIVND (reference sequence). This CDR3 spans 17 amino acids. The CDR3 DNA reads TGTGCCAGTAGTATAGGCCTCGGCGGGTGGCGCACAGATACGCAGTATTTT. Translation: CASSIGLGGWRTDTQYF.

This rearrangement joins TRBV28 to TRBJ1-4; D uncertain. Germline V gene data show CDR1 as MDHEN and CDR2 as SYDVKM. Trimming took off 8 bases at V and 4 bases at J, with 11 bases between the two ends. CDR3 length equals 13 residues. The CDR3 spells CASLTRLNEKLFF. The CDR3 coding sequence is TGTGCCAGCTTAACGCGGCTTAATGAAAAACTGTTTTTT. The full variable domain, completed using reference TRBV28 and TRBJ1-4, is DVKVTQSSRYLVKRTGEKVFLECVQDMDHENMFWYRQDPGLGLRLIYFSYDVKMKEKGDIPEGYSVSREKKERFSLILESASTNQTSMYLCASLTRLNEKLFFGSGTQLSVL.

The CDR3 is CASSFPVGERMNTEAFF. DNA of the CDR3: TGTGCCAGCAGTTTTCCGGTGGGGGAGAGGATGAACACTGAAGCTTTCTTT. This sequence joins TRBV28 and TRBJ1-1; TRBD1 is a possible D gene (5 bases). Trimming left V 3 bases short and J 0 bases short, with 17 bases between. CDR3 size: 17 residues. CDR1 MDHEN and CDR2 SYDVKM come from the germline V gene.

This clone was seen a single time. The chain employs TRBV28 and TRBJ1-1; no reliable D call. Trimming removed 6 bases from V and 5 bases from J, with 19 bases in between. The CDR3 spans 15 residues. Germline V gene lookup returns CDR1 MDHEN and CDR2 SYDVKM. CDR3: CASSLGAEAGTEAFF. As DNA, the CDR3 is TGTGCCAGCAGCTTGGGAGCGGAGGCGGGAACTGAAGCTTTCTTT.

The chain uses TRBV5-4 and TRBJ1-2, with unresolved D. CDR3 length: 13 amino acids. Trimming took off 0 bases at V and 3 bases at J, with 6 bases between the two ends. Germline V CDR1 and CDR2: SGHNT, YYREEE (reference sequence). The CDR3 DNA is TGTGCCAGCAGCTTGGACAGAGACTATGGCTACACCTTC. Residues: CASSLDRDYGYTF.

This clone was seen only a few times. The V gene is TRBV27, the J gene TRBJ1-2, with D possibly TRBD1 on 5 matching bases. CDR1 is MNHEY and CDR2 is SMNVEV in the germline V gene (reference sequence). Trimming removed 7 bases at V and 1 base at J, with 16 bases between. This CDR3 is 15 amino acids long. CDR3 sequence: CASTPLGQFNYGYTF. DNA for the CDR3: TGTGCCAGCACTCCTTTGGGGCAATTTAACTATGGCTACACCTTC.

In the case of this clone: The sample has other DNA sequences that encode this CDR3 too. This rearrangement joins TRBV28 to TRBJ1-5, with 7 bases fitting TRBD1. The CDR3 runs 14 residues. Unmatched junction bases numbered 5, after V lost 6 bases and J lost 3 bases. Germline assignment: CDR1 MDHEN and CDR2 SYDVKM. The CDR3 loop reads CASRTGDHNQPQHF. As DNA, the CDR3 is TGTGCCAGCAGAACAGGGGACCACAATCAGCCCCAGCATTTT. Combining the CDR3 with reference TRBV28 and TRBJ1-5 gives the whole variable domain DVKVTQSSRYLVKRTGEKVFLECVQDMDHENMFWYRQDPGLGLRLIYFSYDVKMKEKGDIPEGYSVSREKKERFSLILESASTNQTSMYLCASRTGDHNQPQHFGDGTRLSIL.

The chain uses TRBV10-3 and TRBJ2-7, with D tentatively TRBD2 (5 bases). Trimming stripped 4 bases from V and 5 bases from J, with 9 bases between. From germline, CDR1 is ENHRY and CDR2 SYGVKD. There are 12 residues in the CDR3. The CDR3 loop reads CAISASGDEQYF. For the CDR3, the DNA is TGTGCCATCAGTGCTTCCGGGGACGAGCAGTACTTC.

The chain joins TRBV11-2 to TRBJ2-7; 9 bases map to TRBD2. The junction had 3 bases not matched to a gene; V was cut back by 1 base and J by 2 bases. Germline values: CDR1 SGHAT, CDR2 FQNNGV. The CDR3 sequence is 15 residues long. The DNA for the CDR3 is TGTGCCAGCAGCTTAGGCGCGGGAGGGACCTACGAGCAGTACTTC. This codes for CASSLGAGGTYEQYF.

The genes are TRBV9 and TRBJ2-7; 9 nucleotides align to TRBD1. Germline V CDR1 and CDR2: SGDLS, YYNGEE. Losses at the gene ends were 0 bases for V and 8 bases for J; bases not matched to a gene: 3. CDR3 length: 13 residues. This chain's CDR3 is CASSVGDREKQYF. The CDR3 DNA sequence: TGTGCCAGCAGCGTAGGGGACAGGGAAAAGCAGTACTTC.

The V call is TRBV7-6, the J call TRBJ2-1; TRBD2 matches at 11 bases. The trim removed 0 bases at V and 12 bases at J, leaving 4 bases unmatched. There are 14 residues in the CDR3. Germline V gives CDR1 SGHVS, CDR2 FNYEAQ. DNA of the CDR3: TGTGCCAGCAGCTTAGCGCTAACTAGCGGGGGGCAGTTCTTC. Translated: CASSLALTSGGQFF. Filled out from reference TRBV7-6 and TRBJ2-1, the complete variable domain reads GAGVSQSPRYKVTKRGQDVALRCDPISGHVSLYWYRQALGQGPEFLTYFNYEAQQDKSGLPNDRFSAERPEGSISTLTIQRTEQRDSAMYRCASSLALTSGGQFFGPGTRLTVL.

This clone was recorded only once. The V and J genes are TRBV19 and TRBJ1-1; no definite D call. Germline V gene data show CDR1 as LNHDA and CDR2 as SQIVND (reference sequence). Trimming left V 0 bases short and J 5 bases short, with 7 bases between. This CDR3 contains 13 residues. In DNA form, the CDR3 reads TGTGCCAGTAGTATAGATGGGTTTACTGAAGCTTTCTTT. Translation: CASSIDGFTEAFF.

For the CDR3, the DNA is TGCGCCAGCGCCTACTCGGGGGACTATGGCTACACCTTC. Its protein is CASAYSGDYGYTF. J is TRBJ1-2 and V is TRBV5-1, with D possibly matching TRBD1 (5 bases). CDR1 and CDR2 from the germline V gene are SGHRS and YFSETQ. The CDR3 is made up of 13 amino acids. The germline V and J ends were trimmed by 7 bases and 3 bases, with 13 bases remaining between them.

V is TRBV5-1 and J is TRBJ2-2; 10 bases match TRBD1. From germline, CDR1 is SGHRS and CDR2 YFSETQ. V was pared by 4 bases and J by 6 bases, with 12 bases of the junction left unmatched. The CDR3 runs 17 residues. CDR3 nucleotide sequence: TGCGCCAGCAGCCCTAGCTGGACAGGGGGTGCCGCCGGGGAGCTGTTTTTT. As protein: CASSPSWTGGAAGELFF. Together with reference TRBV5-1 and TRBJ2-2, the CDR3 gives the full variable domain: KAGVTQTPRYLIKTRGQQVTLSCSPISGHRSVSWYQQTPGQGLQFLFEYFSETQRNKGNFPGRFSGRQFSNSRSEMNVSTLELGDSALYLCASSPSWTGGAAGELFFGEGSRLTVL.

J is TRBJ1-6 and V is TRBV10-3, with D perhaps matching TRBD1 (5 bases). The CDR3 has 15 residues. V lost 4 bases to trimming and J lost 6 bases, with 13 bases between them. Germline V gene lookup returns CDR1 ENHRY and CDR2 SYGVKD. This chain's CDR3 is CAISVGGRSNSPLHF. Written as DNA, the CDR3 is TGTGCCATCAGTGTCGGGGGAAGGTCTAATTCACCCCTCCACTTT.

The V gene is TRBV29-1, the J gene TRBJ2-2, with TRBD1 identical over 8 bases. CDR1 SQVTM and CDR2 ANQGSEA come from the germline V gene. After removal of 7 bases from V and 0 bases from J, the junction contained 4 bases not matched to a gene. The CDR3 length is 14 residues. The DNA of the CDR3 is TGCAGCGGCAAGACAGGGGCGAACACCGGGGAGCTGTTTTTT. It encodes CSGKTGANTGELFF.